These 21 T cell receptor beta chains share one sample of origin, sequenced in a study of chemoradiotherapy in HPV16-positive cancers. Only in-frame clones appear in the TCRdb table, and some are missing; sequencing was by immunoSEQ multiplex PCR. The sample records 6,700 or so clones, over 75% being singletons. The sequences come from tumor tissue, collected from a patient who underwent chemoradiotherapy. These receptors came from a human donor with HPV-associated anogenital cancer.

J is TRBJ1-5 and V is TRBV5-1, with D maybe TRBD1 (5 bases). Germline loops: CDR1 SGHRS, CDR2 YFSETQ. V shed 4 bases and J shed 1 base, with 12 bases lying between them. The CDR3 is made up of 15 amino acids. In DNA, the CDR3 is TGCGCCAGCAGCCCAGGGATAGCGAGCAATCAGCCCCAGCATTTT. As protein: CASSPGIASNQPQHF. Full variable domain (outside the CDR3, taken from reference TRBV5-1 and TRBJ1-5): KAGVTQTPRYLIKTRGQQVTLSCSPISGHRSVSWYQQTPGQGLQFLFEYFSETQRNKGNFPGRFSGRQFSNSRSEMNVSTLELGDSALYLCASSPGIASNQPQHFGDGTRLSIL.

The CDR3 region is CASSETRGERAEAFF. Written as DNA, the CDR3 is TGTGCCAGCAGCGAAACGAGGGGGGAGAGAGCTGAAGCTTTCTTT. The chain is built from TRBV6-5 and TRBJ1-1; D might be TRBD1 (6 bases). The CDR3 totals 15 residues. V lost 6 bases and J lost 6, with 20 bases in between. Germline V lookup: CDR1 MNHEY, CDR2 SVGAGI.

This rearrangement joins TRBV6-4 to TRBJ2-2; no reliable D call. The CDR3 is 14 amino acids. CDR1 and CDR2 from the germline V gene are MRHNA and SNTAGT. With 7 bases removed from V and 4 bases from J, the gap between germline ends came to 13 bases. CDR3: CASKENWFTGELFF. CDR3 nucleotide sequence: TGTGCCAGCAAGGAGAATTGGTTCACCGGGGAGCTGTTTTTT.

The rearrangement uses TRBV19 and TRBJ1-6; TRBD1 agrees at 9 bases. Germline V CDR1 and CDR2: LNHDA, SQIVND (reference sequence). V shed 7 bases and J 7 bases; nucleotides not matched to a gene: 5. This CDR3 is built from 14 residues. The CDR3 spells CASNSQGANSPLHF. Written as DNA, the CDR3 is TGTGCCAGTAACTCACAGGGGGCCAATTCACCCCTCCACTTT. The whole variable domain, remainder taken from reference TRBV19 and TRBJ1-6, is DGGITQSPKYLFRKEGQNVTLSCEQNLNHDAMYWYRQDPGQGLRLIYYSQIVNDFQKGDIAEGYSVSREKKESFPLTVTSAQKNPTAFYLCASNSQGANSPLHFGNGTRLTVT.

The rearrangement uses TRBV2 and TRBJ2-6; D uncertain. The V and J ends lost 4 bases and 0 bases respectively, with 7 bases between them. Germline CDR1 reads SNHLY; CDR2 reads FYNNEI. This CDR3 contains 15 residues. This chain's CDR3 is CASSVEFSGANVLTF. The CDR3 nucleotides are TGTGCCAGCAGTGTGGAGTTCTCTGGGGCCAACGTCCTGACTTTC.

A single count supports this clone. This rearrangement joins TRBV4-1 to TRBJ2-7, with 9 bases that match TRBD2. The ends lost 4 bases at V and 5 bases at J; junction bases unmatched: 15. Per germline, CDR1 MGHRA and CDR2 YSYEKL. The CDR3 extends over 17 amino acids. This chain's CDR3 is CASSRGVVAGGRNEQYF. The CDR3 region has the DNA TGCGCCAGCAGCCGCGGAGTAGTGGCGGGAGGGAGAAACGAGCAGTACTTC.

The sample holds one count of this clone. This sequence joins TRBV5-1 and TRBJ2-5; D gene uncertain. Germline lookup yields CDR1 SGHRS and CDR2 YFSETQ. With 2 bases removed from V and 3 bases from J, the gap between germline ends came to 8 bases. This CDR3 has 13 amino acids. This CDR3 is CASSFLPKETQYF. The CDR3 nucleotides are TGCGCCAGCAGCTTCCTCCCGAAAGAGACCCAGTACTTC.

This sequence joins TRBV5-1 and TRBJ1-1, with a weak D call TRBD1 (6 bases). CDR1 is SGHRS and CDR2 is YFSETQ in the germline V gene. The CDR3 totals 13 residues. V was cut by 2 bases and J by 4 bases, with 9 bases left in between. CDR3 coding DNA: TGCGCCAGCAGCTTAGGGGGAGTCACTGAAGCTTTCTTT. Amino acid sequence: CASSLGGVTEAFF.

Concerning this clone itself: The sample has other DNA sequences that encode this CDR3 too. The chain is built from TRBV5-1 and TRBJ1-2; TRBD1 matches at 9 bases. The CDR3 sequence is 14 residues long. Germline lookup yields CDR1 SGHRS and CDR2 YFSETQ. J lost 7 bases, V lost 2 bases, and 6 bases had no gene match. The CDR3 is CASSFGTGSSGYTF. The CDR3 DNA sequence: TGCGCCAGCAGCTTCGGGACAGGGTCTTCTGGCTACACCTTC. Full variable domain (outside the CDR3, taken from reference TRBV5-1 and TRBJ1-2): KAGVTQTPRYLIKTRGQQVTLSCSPISGHRSVSWYQQTPGQGLQFLFEYFSETQRNKGNFPGRFSGRQFSNSRSEMNVSTLELGDSALYLCASSFGTGSSGYTFGSGTRLTVV.

This chain links TRBV2 with TRBJ2-2; D might be TRBD1 (6 bases). The ends were cut back, 7 bases at V and 3 bases at J, with 12 bases in the middle. The CDR3 is made up of 14 amino acids. Germline-derived CDR1 and CDR2 are SNHLY and FYNNEI. The CDR3 protein is CASTKEGDTGELFF. The CDR3 coding sequence is TGTGCCAGCACAAAAGAGGGGGACACCGGGGAGCTGTTTTTT.

V is TRBV11-3 and J is TRBJ2-7, with a tentative D call TRBD1 (6 bases). The CDR3 is 13 amino acids. Germline V CDR1 and CDR2: SGHNT, YENEEA. Trimming stripped 6 bases from V and 4 bases from J, with 13 bases between. The CDR3 DNA follows: TGTGCCAGCAGTTACACTCAGGGGTACGAGCAGTACTTC. It codes for CASSYTQGYEQYF.

The chain uses TRBV4-1 and TRBJ2-3; TRBD2 aligns across 9 bases. Losses at the gene ends were 2 bases for V and 9 bases for J; bases not matched to a gene: 15. The CDR3 runs to 17 residues. The germline CDR1 and CDR2 sequences are MGHRA and YSYEKL. CDR3 loop: CASSQTPLAGGPGTQYF. The CDR3 DNA is TGCGCCAGCAGCCAAACTCCCCTGGCGGGAGGGCCGGGGACGCAGTATTTT.

This clone was observed a handful of times. The chain has TRBV6-1 and TRBJ2-1; no firm D call. Trimming left V 3 bases short and J 2 bases short, with 11 bases between. Germline-derived CDR1 and CDR2 are MNHNS and SASEGT. The CDR3 loop spans 15 amino acids. The CDR3 DNA is TGTGCCAGCAGTGATTCGGAGCGCCCCTACAATGAGCAGTTCTTC. It specifies CASSDSERPYNEQFF.

CDR3 region: CASSEATGVGEAFF. The CDR3 coding sequence is TGTGCCAGCAGTGAAGCAACAGGGGTAGGTGAAGCTTTCTTT. This rearrangement joins TRBV6-1 to TRBJ1-1; TRBD1 matches at 7 bases. Unmatched junction bases numbered 5, after V lost 0 bases and J lost 7 bases. Germline CDR1 reads MNHNS; CDR2 reads SASEGT. The CDR3 extends over 14 amino acids.

The CDR3 protein is CASSLGGLAYNEQFF. CDR3 nucleotide sequence: TGTGCCAGCAGCTTAGGGGGACTAGCGTACAATGAGCAGTTCTTC. The V call is TRBV7-2, the J call TRBJ2-1; 10 bases map to TRBD2. Unmatched junction bases numbered 1, after V lost 1 base and J lost 4 bases. The CDR3 covers 15 residues. CDR1 SGHTA and CDR2 FQGNSA come from the germline V gene.

The gene calls are TRBV6-1 and TRBJ2-5; D may be TRBD2 (5 bases). V lost 7 bases and J 1 base, leaving 10 bases between the germline ends. Per the germline V gene, CDR1 is MNHNS and CDR2 is SASEGT. The CDR3 is made up of 13 amino acids. The DNA for the CDR3 is TGTGCCAGCACTCGAGGGCCCCAAGAGACCCAGTACTTC. It specifies CASTRGPQETQYF.

This chain connects TRBV6-6 to TRBJ2-1, with 13 bases matching TRBD2. CDR3 length equals 16 residues. V shed 6 bases and J 9 bases; nucleotides not matched to a gene: 11. Germline CDR1 is MNHNY and CDR2 is SVGAGI (reference sequence). The CDR3 loop is CASSDWTSGRSAEQFF. Written as DNA, the CDR3 is TGTGCCAGCAGCGACTGGACTAGCGGGAGATCGGCTGAGCAGTTCTTC.

The chain recombines TRBV7-2 with TRBJ1-2, with 10 nucleotides matching TRBD1. The J segment lost 3 bases and the V segment lost 6 bases, leaving 1 base of the junction unmatched. Looked up from germline, CDR1 is SGHTA and CDR2 is FQGNSA. The CDR3 is made up of 13 amino acids. CDR3 protein: CASRGQGDYGYTF. Written as DNA, the CDR3 is TGTGCCAGCAGAGGACAGGGGGACTATGGCTACACCTTC.

The CDR3: CASSLKETQYF. In DNA, the CDR3 is TGTGCCAGCAGCTTAAAAGAGACCCAGTACTTC. The J gene is TRBJ2-5, the V gene TRBV7-9; no firm D call. This CDR3 has 11 residues. V lost 2 bases, J lost 3 bases, and 1 base lay in between. CDR1 is SEHNR, CDR2 FQNEAQ, per germline (reference sequence).

This clone was found once. The same CDR3 also results from other DNA sequences found in this sample. This chain connects TRBV9 to TRBJ1-3; D uncertain. V was clipped by 0 bases and J by 0 bases, with 10 bases between them. In germline, CDR1 is SGDLS, CDR2 YYNGEE. This CDR3 contains 16 residues. The CDR3 loop reads CASSVAYRSSGNTIYF. CDR3 in DNA: TGTGCCAGCAGCGTAGCGTATAGAAGCTCTGGAAACACCATATATTTT.

The V gene is TRBV7-9, the J gene TRBJ1-3; tentatively, D is TRBD1 (6 bases). Looked up from germline, CDR1 is SEHNR and CDR2 is FQNEAQ (reference sequence). V was cut by 2 bases and J by 2 bases, with 13 bases left in between. CDR3 length: 16 amino acids. CDR3 sequence (DNA): TGTGCCAGCAGCTTATTAACGTCAGGGGCTGGAAACACCATATATTTT. As protein: CASSLLTSGAGNTIYF.